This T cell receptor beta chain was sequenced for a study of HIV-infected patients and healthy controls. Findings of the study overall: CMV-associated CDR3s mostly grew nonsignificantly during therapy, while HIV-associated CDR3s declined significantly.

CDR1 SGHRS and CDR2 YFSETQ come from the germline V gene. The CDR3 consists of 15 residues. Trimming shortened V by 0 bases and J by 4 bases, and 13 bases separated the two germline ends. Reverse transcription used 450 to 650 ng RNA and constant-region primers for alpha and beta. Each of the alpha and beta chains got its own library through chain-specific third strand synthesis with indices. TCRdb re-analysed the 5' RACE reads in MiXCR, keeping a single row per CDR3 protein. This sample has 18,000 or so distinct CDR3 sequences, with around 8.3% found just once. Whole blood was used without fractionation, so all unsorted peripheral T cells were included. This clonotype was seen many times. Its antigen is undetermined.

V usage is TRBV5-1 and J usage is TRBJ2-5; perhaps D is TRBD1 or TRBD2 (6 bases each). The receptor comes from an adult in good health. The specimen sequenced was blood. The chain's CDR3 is CASSLERGRGETQYF. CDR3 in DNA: TGCGCCAGCAGCTTGGAACGGGGGCGAGGAGAGACCCAGTACTTC.